This TCR beta chain emerged from a study of blood T cell repertoires in COVID-19. Study details: PBMCs, B-cell-depleted T cells, or T cells provided the cDNA or gDNA that made up the material.

The length of the CDR3 is 15 residues. In germline, CDR1 is MDHEN, CDR2 SYDVKM. V was trimmed by 4 bases and J by 0 bases, leaving 10 bases between them. Original data processing: Nucleated cell counts were estimated from reference gene primer amplification. Sequencing was performed with immunoSEQ multiplex PCR; in TCRdb, only in-frame clones are kept and a portion is missing. That table furnishes V, J and clone size, whereas the DNA furnished D and trimming. The repertoire consists of about 210,000 clones, with roughly four fifths occurring once and the leading ten covering roughly 7.6%. The sequencing sample was made of peripheral blood. The chain employs TRBV28 and TRBJ1-5; D uncertain. The sequence came from a woman aged 50 to 65 with active or convalescent COVID-19. This chain's CDR3 is CASSSGKHSNQPQHF. CDR3 DNA sequence: TGTGCCAGCAGTTCCGGGAAGCATAGCAATCAGCCCCAGCATTTT. Supplemented by reference TRBV28 and TRBJ1-5, the full variable domain reads DVKVTQSSRYLVKRTGEKVFLECVQDMDHENMFWYRQDPGLGLRLIYFSYDVKMKEKGDIPEGYSVSREKKERFSLILESASTNQTSMYLCASSSGKHSNQPQHFGDGTRLSIL.